Listed below are T cell receptor beta chains from one sample, sequenced in a study of T cells after yellow fever vaccination. One entry per CDR3 protein results from TCRdb running MiXCR on the 5' RACE reads. This table has approximately 180,000 distinct CDR3 sequences, approximately 6% appearing once. The sample consisted of CD4+ T cells sorted from PBMCs, taken on the day of the first yellow fever vaccination. The source is a man aged 18-30 years who received the YFV17D yellow fever vaccine. Both conserved end residues are part of each CDR3. The D gene is left open where the match is weak. Clone size appears in some rows only: once, few, many, or a class for an expanded clone.

>NA|many|TRBJ1-1|TRBV12-5
TGTGCTAGTGGCTCGACGGACGCGAACACTGAAGCTTTCTTT
CASGSTDANTEAFF
>NA|many|TRBJ1-5|TRBV2
TGTGCCAGCAGTGGAGGAGGGAATCAGCCCCAGCATTTT
CASSGGGNQPQHF
>NA|few|TRBJ1-6|TRBV20-1
TGCAGTGCCGTAGAGAGGGGCCGTAATTCACCCCTCCACTTT
CSAVERGRNSPLHF
>NA|many|TRBJ2-5|TRBV12-3/TRBV12-4
TGTGCCAGCACCCTACAAACCTCTTACCAAGAGACCCAGTACTTC
CASTLQTSYQETQYF
>NA|few|TRBJ1-5|TRBV20-1
TGCAGTGCTAGTTCGGGTGGGGGGGGATATCAGCCCCAGCATTTT
CSASSGGGGYQPQHF
>NA|NA|TRBJ1-6|TRBV10-3
TGTGCCACACAATCAGGGAGGTGGAATTCACCCCTCCACTTT
CATQSGRWNSPLHF
>NA|many|TRBJ1-6|TRBV9
TGTGCCAGCAGCGTAGGGGTGGAGGCGAATTCACCCCTCCACTTT
CASSVGVEANSPLHF
>TRBD2|NA|TRBJ2-3|TRBV6-1
TGTGCCAGCAGTCGCCAGGGACTAGCGGGGACCGGCACAGATACGCAGTATTTT
CASSRQGLAGTGTDTQYF
>NA|many|TRBJ1-4|TRBV12-3/TRBV12-4
TGTGCCAGCAGTTCGATGGGACGGAATGAAAAACTGTTTTTT
CASSSMGRNEKLFF
>NA|few|TRBJ2-5|TRBV5-8
TGTGCCAGACTCGGAGAGACCCAGTACTTC
CARLGETQYF
>NA|many|TRBJ1-6|TRBV7-9
TGTGCCAGCAGCTTCCCGAATTCACCCCTCCACTTT
CASSFPNSPLHF
>TRBD2|NA|TRBJ2-3|TRBV11-2
TGTGCCAGCAGCTCTTGGGGACTAGCGGGGGGGATAAATACGCAGTATTTT
CASSSWGLAGGINTQYF
>TRBD2|NA|TRBJ2-3|TRBV5-1
TGCGCCAGCAGCTTGTGGTCTAGCGGGCTCAGCACAGATACGCAGTATTTT
CASSLWSSGLSTDTQYF
>TRBD2|many|TRBJ2-7|TRBV11-2
TGTGCCAGCAGCAGACTAGCGGGGGCTCTCTCCTACGAGCAGTACTTC
CASSRLAGALSYEQYF
>TRBD2|few|TRBJ2-1|TRBV9
TGTGCCAGCAGCGTCCGTAGCGGGGGCGTCTCAAGCTCCTACAATGAGCAGTTCTTC
CASSVRSGGVSSSYNEQFF
>TRBD1|many|TRBJ2-2|TRBV20-1
TGCAGTGCTAGAGATCAGGGGGCGGGTACCGGGGAGCTGTTTTTT
CSARDQGAGTGELFF
>NA|many|TRBJ1-2|TRBV12-3/TRBV12-4
TGTGCCAGCAGTTCGACAGTAAACTATGGCTACACCTTC
CASSSTVNYGYTF
>TRBD2|many|TRBJ2-3|TRBV3-1
TGTGCCAGCAGCCCGCTAGCGGGGGGGCAGGTAGATACGCAGTATTTT
CASSPLAGGQVDTQYF
>NA|NA|TRBJ2-1|TRBV12-3/TRBV12-4
TGTGCCAGCAGTCCCGGGACGGTCAATGAGCAGTTCTTC
CASSPGTVNEQFF
>TRBD1|few|TRBJ1-5|TRBV20-1
TGCAGTGCTCTCCGGGACAGGCATCAGCCCCAGCATTTT
CSALRDRHQPQHF
>TRBD2|many|TRBJ2-3|TRBV11-2
TGTGCCAGCAGCCCGACTAGCGGGGGGTATGCAGATACGCAGTATTTT
CASSPTSGGYADTQYF
>TRBD2|few|TRBJ2-1|TRBV18
TGTGCCAGCTCCCCCGGGACTAGCGTCGGAGGGGAGCAGTTCTTC
CASSPGTSVGGEQFF
>NA|few|TRBJ2-4|TRBV12-3/TRBV12-4
TGTGCCAGCACCATAGGGGGGCAAAACATTCAGTACTTC
CASTIGGQNIQYF
>NA|few|TRBJ2-4|TRBV12-3/TRBV12-4
TGTGCCAGCAGGCTGAAAAACATTCAGTACTTC
CASRLKNIQYF
>TRBD1|few|TRBJ1-5|TRBV20-1
TGCAGTGCTGGAAACAGGGGCGAACAGCCCCAGCATTTT
CSAGNRGEQPQHF
>TRBD2|few|TRBJ2-2|TRBV12-3/TRBV12-4
TGTGCCAGCAGTTTTCCTGGGACTAGCGGGGGGGGCACCGGGGAGCTGTTTTTT
CASSFPGTSGGGTGELFF
>NA|NA|TRBJ1-3|TRBV7-2
TGTGCCAGCAGCCCGGGTCCTGGAAACACCATATATTTT
CASSPGPGNTIYF
>NA|many|TRBJ1-1|TRBV5-6
TGTGCCAGCAGCCACCCGGGCATGAACACTGAAGCTTTCTTT
CASSHPGMNTEAFF
>NA|few|TRBJ2-1|TRBV19
TGTGCCAGTTGGGAACAGGGTGGTCATGAGCAGTTCTTC
CASWEQGGHEQFF
>TRBD1|many|TRBJ1-6|TRBV6-5
TGTGCCAGCAGTTACCGAGTCCCGGGACAGGGGGCGGTTGGATCACCCCTCCACTTT
CASSYRVPGQGAVGSPLHF
>TRBD2|many|TRBJ2-5|TRBV5-1
TGCGCCACGAAGGAGGCTAGCGGGTCCGGTGAGACCCAGTACTTC
CATKEASGSGETQYF
>NA|NA|TRBJ2-7|TRBV7-8
TGTGCCAGCAGCTTAGCGTGGACGGGTGAGCAGTACTTC
CASSLAWTGEQYF
>NA|NA|TRBJ2-1|TRBV30
TGTGCCTGGAGTCGGCAGAACAATGAGCAGTTCTTC
CAWSRQNNEQFF
>TRBD1|many|TRBJ2-7|TRBV6-1
TGTGCCAGCAGCCGGACAGGGGTGAACTCCTACGAGCAGTACTTC
CASSRTGVNSYEQYF
>TRBD1|NA|TRBJ2-7|TRBV10-2
TGCGCCAGCATGACAGGGCACTCCTACGAGCAGTACTTC
CASMTGHSYEQYF
>NA|many|TRBJ2-4|TRBV28
TGTGCCAGCAGTTTTCCACCCCTAAACATTCAGTACTTC
CASSFPPLNIQYF
>NA|few|TRBJ1-2|TRBV4-3
TGCGCCAGCAGCCAAGAAACGGGACGGTCCTTGGGAGGCTACACCTTC
CASSQETGRSLGGYTF
>NA|NA|TRBJ1-3|TRBV29-1
TGCAGCGGCCTAGCTGGAAACACCATATATTTT
CSGLAGNTIYF
>NA|many|TRBJ2-3|TRBV9
TGTGCCAGCAGCGTCCTAAACACAGATACGCAGTATTTT
CASSVLNTDTQYF
>NA|NA|TRBJ2-3|TRBV5-5
TGTGCCATCAGTCCTGGGGTCCTCCGCACAGATACGCAGTATTTT
CAISPGVLRTDTQYF
>NA|few|TRBJ1-2|TRBV11-2
TGTGCCAGCAGCTTGAGTCCGGGGTCTCGGATATCTAACTATGGCTACACCTTC
CASSLSPGSRISNYGYTF
>TRBD1|many|TRBJ2-2|TRBV11-2
TGTGCCAGCAGCTTTCTTCGACAGGGAGGGGAGCTGTTTTTT
CASSFLRQGGELFF
>NA|many|TRBJ2-2|TRBV19
TGTGCCAGTTCACACCCAACGGGATTTCCCGGGGAGCTGTTTTTT
CASSHPTGFPGELFF
>TRBD1|many|TRBJ1-1|TRBV3-1
TGTGCCAGCAGCCAAGTGAGACAGGGTACCCCTGAAGCTTTCTTT
CASSQVRQGTPEAFF
>NA|many|TRBJ2-5|TRBV24-1
TGTGCCACCAGTGGCCAAACCGGGACGGCTCAAGAGACCCAGTACTTC
CATSGQTGTAQETQYF
>NA|many|TRBJ2-3|TRBV5-1
TGCGCCAGCAGCTTGGGGATCAGGGATACGCAGTATTTT
CASSLGIRDTQYF
>NA|many|TRBJ2-4|TRBV6-2/TRBV6-3
TGTGCCAGCACCTACCGGGGTATGGCCAAAAACATTCAGTACTTC
CASTYRGMAKNIQYF